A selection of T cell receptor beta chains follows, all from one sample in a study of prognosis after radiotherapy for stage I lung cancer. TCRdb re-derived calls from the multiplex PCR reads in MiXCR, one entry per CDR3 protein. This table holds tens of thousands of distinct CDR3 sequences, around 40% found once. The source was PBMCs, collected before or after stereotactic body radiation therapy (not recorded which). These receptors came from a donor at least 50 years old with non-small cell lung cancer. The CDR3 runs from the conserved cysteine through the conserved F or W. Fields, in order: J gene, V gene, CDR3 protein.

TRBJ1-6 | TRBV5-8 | CASSFSWQGRSPLHF
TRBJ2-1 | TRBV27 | CASSLSLGTGGLRNEQFF
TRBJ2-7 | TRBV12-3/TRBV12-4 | CASSLGQVRYEQYF
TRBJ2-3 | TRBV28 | CASRNSGTDTQYF
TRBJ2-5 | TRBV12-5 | CASGSGDRVGETQYF
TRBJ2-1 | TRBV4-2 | CASSQDQRGGSYNEQFF
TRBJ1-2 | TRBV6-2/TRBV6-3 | CASGRQGFGYTF
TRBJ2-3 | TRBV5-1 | CASSLSPLAGALTDTQYF
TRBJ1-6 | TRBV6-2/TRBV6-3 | CASSRTISLSSPLHF
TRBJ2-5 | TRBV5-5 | CASSPGTGWETQYF
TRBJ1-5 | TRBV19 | CASSQEDREGQPQHF
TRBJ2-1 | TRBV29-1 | CSVSGLAGHNEQFF
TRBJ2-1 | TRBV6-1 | CASRGLAGNEQFF
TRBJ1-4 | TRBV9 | CASSVFGGSGEKLFF
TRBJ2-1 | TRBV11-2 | CASSLIGLVGERFF
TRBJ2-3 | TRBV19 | CASRRSNTDTQYF
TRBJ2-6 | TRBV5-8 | CASSYGNSGANVLTF
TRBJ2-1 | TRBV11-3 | CASSKRDSADPFF
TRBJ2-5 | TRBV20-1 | CSASGRSGRLVGETQYF
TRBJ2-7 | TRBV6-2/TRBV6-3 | CASSETGPQREQYF
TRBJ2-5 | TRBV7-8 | CASSTRGETQYF
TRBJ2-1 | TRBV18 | CASSPPGLSPYNEQFF
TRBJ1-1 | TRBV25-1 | CASSVDRSTEAFF
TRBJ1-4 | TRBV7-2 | CASSLVGQGGSNEKLFF
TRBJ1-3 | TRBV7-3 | CASSLTRVAGNTIYF
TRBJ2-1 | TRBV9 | CASSSSSDLTYNEQFF
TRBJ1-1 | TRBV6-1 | CASSRDRGSPYTEAFF
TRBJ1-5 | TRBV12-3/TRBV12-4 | CASSGSSANQPQHF
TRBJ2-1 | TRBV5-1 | CASSSGLAGHEQFF
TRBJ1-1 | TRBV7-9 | CASSAGGMNTEAFF
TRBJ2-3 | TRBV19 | CASTTGREADTQYF
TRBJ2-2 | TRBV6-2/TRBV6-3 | CASSHLQGFHSNTGEPFF
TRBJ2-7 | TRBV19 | CASSTATSSEQYF
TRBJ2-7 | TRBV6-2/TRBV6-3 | CASSLERGGWNEQYF
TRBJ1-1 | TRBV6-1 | CASFGGNTEAFF
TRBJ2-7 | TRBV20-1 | CSAGDSEHDRGPYEQYF
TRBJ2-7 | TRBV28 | CASSSTSGRAYEQYF
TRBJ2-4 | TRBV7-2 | CASSLKGQVQYF
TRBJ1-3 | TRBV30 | CAWSVWESGNTIYF
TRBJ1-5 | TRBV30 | CAWSGQGAQPQHF
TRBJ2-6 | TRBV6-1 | CASILQGAGTGANVLTF
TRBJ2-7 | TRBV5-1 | CASSLFSGAYEQYF
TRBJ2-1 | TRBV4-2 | CASSRSLAGGWNEQFF
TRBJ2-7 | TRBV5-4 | CASSQPTSGRRGEQYF
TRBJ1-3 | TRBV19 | CASLLQGYGNTIYF
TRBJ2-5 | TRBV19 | CASSVGQAPRETQYF
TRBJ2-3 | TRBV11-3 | CASSLVSDTQYF
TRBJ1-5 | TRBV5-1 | CASSTPTEDQPQHF
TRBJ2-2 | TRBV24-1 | CATSRFAEGGTGELFF
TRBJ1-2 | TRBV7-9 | CASIPLGRNGYTF
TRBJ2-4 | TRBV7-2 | CASSASYIQYF
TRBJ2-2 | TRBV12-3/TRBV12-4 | CASSSETGELFF
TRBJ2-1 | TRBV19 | CASSMTGPRAYEQFF
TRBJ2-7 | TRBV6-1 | CASSGTGGTYEQYF
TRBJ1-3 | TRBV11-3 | CASSFTQISGNTIYF
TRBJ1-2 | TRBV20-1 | CSANLPNYGYTF
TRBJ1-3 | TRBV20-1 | CSARDSVRGNTIYF
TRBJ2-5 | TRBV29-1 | CSVKFGGETQYF
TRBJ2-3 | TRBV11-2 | CASSLEGQTTDTQYF